The 30 T cell receptor beta chains in this list originate from one sample, sequenced in a study of T cells expressing NK-cell markers. After re-calling the 5' RACE reads, TCRdb lists one entry per CDR3 protein, DNA absent. This sample's clone table lists about 460,000 distinct CDR3 sequences. The sequenced sample consisted of blood T cells: a sorted CD56 or NKG2C T cell subset, CD4+ or CD8+ T cells, or bulk PBMC T cells (not recorded which). All receptors come from a woman aged 45-60 years in good health.

The CDR3 is CASSDRDSSTGELFF. The chain has TRBV2 and TRBJ2-2; absent DNA, TCRdb's TRBD1 call cannot be checked. CDR3 length equals 15 residues. From germline, CDR1 is SNHLY and CDR2 FYNNEI.

The chain uses TRBV20-1 and TRBJ2-7; TCRdb lists TRBD1, though no DNA is available to test this call. CDR1 is DFQATT and CDR2 is SNEGSKA in the germline V gene (reference sequence). CDR3 length equals 14 residues. CDR3 in amino acids: CSAIGGQGSYEQYF.

This chain uses TRBV5-1 with TRBJ1-1. This CDR3 comprises 14 residues. Looked up from germline, CDR1 is SGHRS and CDR2 is YFSETQ. Here the CDR3 reads CASRRGELNTEAFF.

The chain joins TRBV7-9 to TRBJ1-6. The CDR3 is made up of 13 amino acids. Germline assignment: CDR1 SEHNR and CDR2 FQNEAQ (reference sequence). CDR3 loop: CASSLEGTAPLHF.

The chain is built from TRBV18 and TRBJ2-1. Germline V gene sequence: CDR1 KGHSH, CDR2 LQKENI. The CDR3 has 13 amino acids. CDR3 in amino acids: CASSPGPFEEQFF.

This chain uses TRBV11-1 with TRBJ2-1; absent DNA, TCRdb's TRBD2 call cannot be checked. Germline CDR1 SGHAT, CDR2 FQDESV (reference sequence). The CDR3 covers 14 residues. The CDR3 loop is CASSGEGPLNEQFF.

The rearrangement uses TRBV7-6 and TRBJ1-2. The CDR3 runs to 14 residues. Germline V gives CDR1 SGHVS, CDR2 FNYEAQ. CDR3 sequence: CASSPQEGSYGYTF. Full variable domain (remainder filled in from reference TRBV7-6 and TRBJ1-2): GAGVSQSPRYKVTKRGQDVALRCDPISGHVSLYWYRQALGQGPEFLTYFNYEAQQDKSGLPNDRFSAERPEGSISTLTIQRTEQRDSAMYRCASSPQEGSYGYTFGSGTRLTVV.

The V gene is TRBV27, the J gene TRBJ2-1. The CDR3 has 12 residues. Germline values: CDR1 MNHEY, CDR2 SMNVEV (reference sequence). The CDR3 spells CASSFPPNEKFF.

V gene TRBV20-1 combines with J gene TRBJ1-1; TCRdb designates TRBD1, a call that cannot be tested without DNA. This CDR3 is 13 amino acids long. Per the germline V gene, CDR1 is DFQATT and CDR2 is SNEGSKA (reference sequence). CDR3 sequence reads: CSAPQGIVAEAFF.

The chain combines TRBV6-2 or TRBV6-3 with TRBJ2-1. Germline V gene data show CDR1 as MNHEY and CDR2 as SVGEGT. The CDR3 totals 14 residues. The chain's CDR3 is CASSYWALENEQFF.

The chain recombines TRBV4-1 with TRBJ1-1. CDR1 is MGHRA and CDR2 is YSYEKL in the germline V gene. The CDR3 covers 15 residues. CDR3 sequence reads: CASSQDNRWNTEAFF.

V usage is TRBV5-6 and J usage is TRBJ2-3. The length of the CDR3 is 14 residues. Germline V gene sequence: CDR1 SGHDT, CDR2 YYEEEE. CDR3 sequence reads: CASSSRLGSDTQYF.

The V and J genes are TRBV5-1 and TRBJ1-3; TCRdb's assignment of TRBD1 cannot be checked, as there is no DNA. CDR1 is SGHRS and CDR2 is YFSETQ in the germline V gene. This CDR3 has 18 amino acids. The CDR3 sequence is CASSFGGKTGSSGNTIYF.

The J gene is TRBJ2-1, the V gene TRBV18; TCRdb's D gene call, TRBD1, goes unchecked for lack of DNA. The length of the CDR3 is 18 residues. Germline CDR1 KGHSH, CDR2 LQKENI. The CDR3 loop reads CASSPRAAGQDSYNEQFF.

This chain connects TRBV28 to TRBJ1-4. The CDR3 has 14 residues. From germline, CDR1 is MDHEN and CDR2 SYDVKM. CDR3: CASGTVVSGEKLFF.

V is TRBV4-2 and J is TRBJ2-1; TCRdb proposes TRBD2, but this gene call is untestable without DNA. Germline-derived CDR1 and CDR2 are LGHNA and YNFKEQ. CDR3 length: 16 residues. CDR3 sequence reads: CASSQDGNRRDNEQFF.

The chain combines TRBV4-1 with TRBJ2-7; TCRdb returns TRBD1, unconfirmable since there is no DNA. The CDR3 consists of 15 residues. Germline CDR1 reads MGHRA; CDR2 reads YSYEKL. The CDR3 protein is CASSQAAPGEFEQYF.

The genes are TRBV27 and TRBJ2-1; the D call from TCRdb, TRBD2, cannot be confirmed without DNA. CDR3 length: 17 residues. Germline V CDR1 and CDR2: MNHEY, SMNVEV (reference sequence). CDR3 in amino acids: CASSFTAELGTYNEQFF.

This chain uses TRBV20-1 with TRBJ1-2. This CDR3 is built from 11 residues. The germline gives CDR1 DFQATT, CDR2 SNEGSKA (reference sequence). This CDR3 reads CSATLQHGYTF.

The V call is TRBV12-3 or TRBV12-4, the J call TRBJ2-1. This CDR3 region has 13 residues. CDR3 residues: CASSFEGDREQFF.

The V and J genes are TRBV5-1 and TRBJ1-4; the TCRdb call, TRBD1, lacks DNA for checking. The length of the CDR3 is 12 residues. In germline, CDR1 is SGHRS, CDR2 YFSETQ. The CDR3 spells CASRQEGEKLFF.

J is TRBJ2-1 and V is TRBV7-9; TCRdb's D gene call, TRBD2, goes unchecked for lack of DNA. Germline lookup yields CDR1 SEHNR and CDR2 FQNEAQ (reference sequence). The CDR3 is made up of 16 amino acids. The CDR3 spells CASSHYKRESNNEQFF.

This chain links TRBV12-3 or TRBV12-4 with TRBJ1-2; lacking DNA, the TRBD1 call made by TCRdb goes unchecked. The CDR3 has 12 residues. CDR3 protein: CASSLGPESYTF.

The CDR3 spells CASGGREEGKETQYF. J is TRBJ2-5 and V is TRBV5-1; the TCRdb D gene call, TRBD1, has no DNA to confirm it. This CDR3 comprises 15 residues. Germline assignment: CDR1 SGHRS and CDR2 YFSETQ.

This sequence joins TRBV4-1 and TRBJ2-3; the D call of TRBD1 rests on TCRdb alone, since no DNA is present to check it. Germline V gene lookup returns CDR1 MGHRA and CDR2 YSYEKL. This CDR3 region has 16 residues. CDR3 protein: CASSHAGDLYTDTQYF.

The chain uses TRBV5-1 and TRBJ2-2. Germline V gene lookup returns CDR1 SGHRS and CDR2 YFSETQ. The CDR3 is 13 residues long. This CDR3 reads CASSWLAPGELFF.

The chain uses TRBV4-1 and TRBJ2-1; TCRdb lists TRBD1, though no DNA is available to test this call. This CDR3 is built from 14 residues. CDR1 and CDR2 from the germline V gene are MGHRA and YSYEKL. CDR3: CATRGLLGGNEQFF.

The rearrangement links TRBV6-1 to TRBJ2-1; TCRdb lists TRBD1, though no DNA is available to test this call. Germline values: CDR1 MNHNS, CDR2 SASEGT. This CDR3 spans 16 amino acids. The CDR3 is CASSFEQGARGNEQFF.

The rearrangement links TRBV24-1 to TRBJ2-1; the D call from TCRdb, TRBD1, cannot be confirmed without DNA. Germline-derived CDR1 and CDR2 are KGHDR and SFDVKD. The CDR3 is made up of 14 amino acids. The CDR3 loop is CATSLGQAYNEQFF.

The chain couples TRBV2 to TRBJ1-1; TCRdb outputs TRBD1, but without DNA this stays unchecked. This CDR3 contains 14 residues. Germline V gives CDR1 SNHLY, CDR2 FYNNEI. CDR3 amino acids: CASSDSGADTEAFF.